These 15 T cell receptor beta chains share one sample of origin, sequenced in a study of blood T cell repertoires in COVID-19. Measured with immunoSEQ multiplex PCR; TCRdb has only the in-frame clones, and not every one. The table records under 200,000 clones, about nine tenths of them present only once. The material sequenced was peripheral blood. These TCRs come from a man between 70 and 80 years old with acute or convalescent COVID-19.

The gene calls are TRBV28 and TRBJ1-4; D unresolved. This CDR3 is built from 14 residues. CDR1 is MDHEN, CDR2 SYDVKM, per germline. Deletions cut 7 bases from V and 3 bases from J, with 12 bases between. CDR3 amino acids: CASIRAGSNEKLFF. The CDR3 DNA follows: TGTGCCAGCATTAGAGCGGGCTCTAATGAAAAACTGTTTTTT.

V gene TRBV27 combines with J gene TRBJ2-1, with TRBD2 matching over 10 bases. The CDR3 extends over 17 amino acids. V gave up 3 bases and J gave up 4 bases; unmatched junction bases: 9. From germline, CDR1 is MNHEY and CDR2 SMNVEV (reference sequence). Written as DNA, the CDR3 is TGTGCCAGCAGTTTGATGGCTAGCGGGAGCCCATACAATGAGCAGTTCTTC. It encodes CASSLMASGSPYNEQFF.

The J gene is TRBJ1-1, the V gene TRBV24-1, with a tentative D call TRBD1 (6 bases). The CDR3 spans 14 residues. Germline assignment: CDR1 KGHDR and CDR2 SFDVKD. V was cut by 4 bases and J by 7 bases, with 15 bases left in between. The CDR3 sequence: CATSEAGVYGEAFF. CDR3 nucleotides: TGTGCCACCAGTGAGGCAGGGGTTTATGGTGAAGCTTTCTTT.

The chain couples TRBV2 to TRBJ2-1; D is unresolved. In germline, CDR1 is SNHLY, CDR2 FYNNEI. Trimming removed 6 bases at V and 0 bases at J, with 6 bases between. There are 13 residues in the CDR3. This chain's CDR3 is CASSLSSYNEQFF. As DNA, the CDR3 is TGTGCCAGCAGCCTTAGCTCCTACAATGAGCAGTTCTTC.

The chain combines TRBV18 with TRBJ2-7, with TRBD1 matching over 9 bases. The V gene end was trimmed by 1 base and the J gene end by 4 bases; junction bases not matched to a gene: 8. The CDR3 contains 16 residues. Germline V gene lookup returns CDR1 KGHSH and CDR2 LQKENI. The CDR3 loop reads CASSPLPGTGRYEQYF. For the CDR3, the DNA is TGTGCCAGCTCACCACTTCCCGGGACAGGGAGGTACGAGCAGTACTTC.

The chain joins TRBV10-1 to TRBJ2-7; TRBD2 matches at 10 bases. The V and J ends lost 0 bases and 3 bases, in that order; junction bases with no gene match: 2. Looked up from germline, CDR1 is WNHNN and CDR2 is SYGVQD (reference sequence). The CDR3 has 15 residues. CDR3 in amino acids: CASSESSGRFYEQYF. The DNA for the CDR3 is TGCGCCAGCAGTGAGTCTAGCGGGAGGTTCTACGAGCAGTACTTC.

This clone occurred a few times. The V gene is TRBV6-5, the J gene TRBJ1-1, with 7 bases aligning to TRBD1. Germline V gene lookup returns CDR1 MNHEY and CDR2 SVGAGI. The length of the CDR3 is 15 residues. V dropped 5 bases and J dropped 1; count of bases not matched to a gene: 7. CDR3 residues: CASSRTGTANTEAFF. The CDR3 region has the DNA TGTGCCAGCAGTAGAACCGGGACAGCGAACACTGAAGCTTTCTTT.

The chain is built from TRBV11-2 and TRBJ2-2; D unresolved. The CDR3 runs to 15 residues. Trimming took 3 bases from V and 1 from J, leaving 9 bases between them. Germline CDR1 and CDR2: SGHAT and FQNNGV. Here the CDR3 reads CASSLVLLNTGELFF. The CDR3 DNA is TGTGCCAGCAGCTTGGTACTTCTGAACACCGGGGAGCTGTTTTTT. The full variable domain, completed using reference TRBV11-2 and TRBJ2-2, is EAGVAQSPRYKIIEKRQSVAFWCNPISGHATLYWYQQILGQGPKLLIQFQNNGVVDDSQLPKDRFSAERLKGVDSTLKIQPAKLEDSAVYLCASSLVLLNTGELFFGEGSRLTVL.

The chain has TRBV5-1 and TRBJ1-2; 7 nucleotides align to TRBD1. Germline CDR1 SGHRS, CDR2 YFSETQ. With V trimmed by 1 base and J by 4 bases, 4 bases remained unmatched. This CDR3 is built from 14 residues. CDR3 loop: CASSLTGESYGYTF. The CDR3 bases are TGCGCCAGCAGCTTGACAGGGGAGTCCTATGGCTACACCTTC.

The chain recombines TRBV15 with TRBJ2-7; perhaps TRBD2 as D (6 bases). CDR3 size: 14 residues. Trimming left V 3 bases short and J 3 bases short, with 12 bases between. Germline CDR1 LNHNV, CDR2 YYDKDF (reference sequence). CDR3 nucleotides: TGTGCCACCAGCAGCGGGGGTTCAATCTACGAGCAGTACTTC. Translating gives CATSSGGSIYEQYF.

This sequence joins TRBV25-1 and TRBJ1-5; 7 nucleotides agree with TRBD1. Germline assignment: CDR1 MGHDK and CDR2 SYGVNS. The J segment lost 2 bases and the V segment lost 1 base, leaving 5 bases of the junction unmatched. The CDR3 has 16 amino acids. DNA for the CDR3: TGTGCCAGCAGTGAATGGGGACAGCTACGCAATCAGCCCCAGCATTTT. Its translation is CASSEWGQLRNQPQHF.

CDR3 DNA sequence: TGTGCCAGCAGTGAAGGGACAGGGGGCGAACAGCCCCAGCATTTT. Its protein product is CASSEGTGGEQPQHF. This chain links TRBV2 with TRBJ1-5; the match to TRBD1 covers 11 bases. CDR1 SNHLY and CDR2 FYNNEI come from the germline V gene. This CDR3 region has 15 residues. The J segment lost 7 bases and the V segment lost 1 base, leaving 3 bases of the junction unmatched.

The chain couples TRBV30 to TRBJ2-3, with TRBD2 matching 9 bases. The CDR3 is 16 amino acids. Germline V lookup: CDR1 GTSNPN, CDR2 SVGIG (reference sequence). V lost 0 bases, J lost 4 bases, and 8 bases stayed unmatched. CDR3 nucleotide sequence: TGTGCCTGGAGTGTACGGTTGGCGGGAGGGGCAGATACGCAGTATTTT. Its protein product is CAWSVRLAGGADTQYF.

CDR3 in amino acids: CASSFRVRTEAFF. CDR3 sequence (DNA): TGTGCCAGCAGCTTCAGGGTTCGCACTGAAGCTTTCTTT. The chain employs TRBV13 and TRBJ1-1; D is possibly TRBD1 (5 bases). Trimming took off 3 bases at V and 4 bases at J, with 9 bases between the two ends. Germline V gene sequence: CDR1 PRHDT, CDR2 FYEKMQ (reference sequence). The CDR3 runs to 13 residues.

This chain links TRBV18 with TRBJ2-1; D perhaps matches TRBD2 (6 bases). This CDR3 is built from 17 residues. From germline, CDR1 is KGHSH and CDR2 LQKENI. Trimming removed 1 base from V and 10 bases from J, with 23 bases in between. CDR3 sequence: CASSPQNPAPKAGEQFF. Written as DNA, the CDR3 is TGTGCCAGCTCACCACAAAATCCGGCCCCAAAGGCGGGAGAGCAGTTCTTC.